This TCR beta chain was obtained from a study of blood T cell repertoires in COVID-19. Study-wide background: Collection of acute and convalescent COVID-19 samples took place in the United States, Italy and Spain. The cDNA or gDNA used as material had been derived from T cells, B-cell-depleted T cells, or PBMCs.

This CDR3 has 14 amino acids. V lost 4 bases, J lost 2 bases, and 7 bases stayed unmatched. Germline V gene data show CDR1 as SQVTM and CDR2 as ANQGSEA. The count of this clone is one. Methods used by the authors: Amplifying reference gene primers gave estimates of nucleated cell counts. The data were produced by immunoSEQ multiplex PCR, yet TCRdb's version contains in-frame clones alone and is incomplete. The DNA gave D and trimming, while V, J and clone size come from that table. The profile shows about 80,000 clones, roughly 82% of them singletons. This chain joins TRBV29-1 and TRBJ1-2, with TRBD1 matching over 7 bases. The sequencing sample was made of peripheral blood. The clonotype originates from an older man with acute or convalescent COVID-19. This chain's CDR3 is CSVALGTANYGYTF. The CDR3 nucleotides are TGCAGCGTTGCACTGGGGACAGCGAACTATGGCTACACCTTC.